The text below deals with one T cell receptor (beta chain). This clonotype was recorded at least ten times. The antigen it recognizes is unknown. Base-call qualities are not available, and no considerably larger clone is one nucleotide away. The library was generated by 5' RACE. Sequencer: NextSeq 500. To allow correction of PCR and sequencing errors, the TCR library protocol tagged every TCR cDNA molecule with a unique molecular identifier. On the study's bioinformatics: Decombinator tools were used for TCR identification, UMI-based error correction and CDR3 extraction. TCRs above a frequency of 2 per 1,000, corresponding to the top 1% of the tumor frequency distribution, were defined as expanded. Renyi diversity was calculated using the R vegan package after each repertoire was subsampled 100 times to 5,000 TCRs. To build CDR3 similarity networks, amino acid triplet string-kernel similarity was used, and CDR3s were connected when their pairwise similarity was above 0.82. The public reads were reanalyzed by TCRdb: fastp trimming at Q25, MiXCR alignment, in-frame beta chains only. Each record represents a unique CDR3 protein, reported with the most common genes and DNA among its rows. The authors' filters were not applied to this entry. Counted in this sample were about 94,000 distinct CDR3 sequences; roughly a fifth of them appeared once. The ten top clones hold about a fifth of the sample.

This sample is part of a study of spatial heterogeneity in lung cancer (dated by TCRdb to between 2017 and 2020). The study in broad terms: Donors were some 70 patients with early-stage, untreated non-small cell lung cancer from the lung TRACERx cohort. In the raw uncorrected reads, each unique combination of TCR and UMI appeared more than ten times on average. The study quantitatively compared TCR alpha and beta repertoires across multiple tumor regions, matched nontumor lung and blood in non-small cell lung cancer. Beta-chain transcripts were consistently detected in greater numbers than alpha-chain transcripts, which likely reflected higher beta-chain transcript abundance. Follow-up PBMC samples were sequenced whenever available, and the median time to follow-up was 2 to 3 years after resection. TCR repertoire features were related to nonsynonymous mutation counts determined by whole-exome sequencing of tumor tissue. At surgery, both alpha and beta chains were TCR-sequenced in 200 to 250 tumor regions, approximately 64 matched nontumor lung samples and just over 55 PBMC samples. Findings and caveats that apply to the study as a whole: Only 14 patients were included in comparisons of baseline and follow-up blood repertoires. Ubiquitous expanded tumor TCRs were found in blood more often at tumor resection than at routine follow-up. Confirming at a functional level the hypothesis that regional TCRs recognize regional mutations was considered to require additional single-cell paired TCR alpha and beta sequencing.

The germline V gene (reference sequence) yields DFQATT for CDR1 and SNEGSKA for CDR2. The CDR3 starts with the cysteine, ends with the phenylalanine, and has 13 residues. The read is trimmed to its CDR3 DNA, 39 bases read in frame from base 1. V is cut by 4 bases and J by 10 bases, and the space between the germline ends is 19 bases. The meaning of the sample's time point label: blood at routine non-recurrence follow-up after resection. Without any cell sorting, TCR sequencing was performed on whole RNA extracted either from tumor and nontumor lung tissue or from cryopreserved PBMC samples. Patients were selected for TCR sequencing only if sufficient RNA was available from at least two tumor regions.

Sequences were derived from PBMCs, sampled at follow-up. The sequence was obtained from a male donor with early-stage non-small cell lung cancer. The V and J genes are TRBV20-1 and TRBJ1-1; the D region possibly corresponds to TRBD1 (5 bases align). The CDR3 reads as follows: CSATPEGQFIAFF. The bases read TGCAGTGCTACCCCGGAGGGGCAGTTTATAGCTTTCTTT.